This is a list of T cell receptor beta chains from one sample in a study of blood T cell repertoires in COVID-19. The assay was immunoSEQ multiplex PCR, and TCRdb's table has in-frame clones only and misses some. The sample gives approximately 440,000 clones, about nine tenths of which show up once; approximately 0.7% is in the top ten. The sequencing input was PBMCs or T cells enriched from blood (not recorded which). Source of these receptors: a woman under 30 who had recovered from COVID-19. Both conserved end residues are part of each CDR3. D genes are given only for firm matches. Clone sizes are given selectively: once, few, many, or a class where the clone is expanded.

J gene | V gene | clone size | D gene | CDR3 length | CDR3 protein | CDR3 DNA
TRBJ2-3 | TRBV21-1 | NA | NA | 15 | CASNETGGHTDTQYF | TGTGCCAGCAACGAGACAGGGGGCCACACAGATACGCAGTATTTT
TRBJ1-1 | TRBV18 | NA | NA | 13 | CASSPDSDTEAFF | TGTGCCAGCTCACCGGACTCCGACACTGAAGCTTTCTTT
TRBJ1-1 | TRBV6-5 | NA | NA | 11 | CASSNGPEAFF | TGTGCCAGCAGTAATGGGCCTGAAGCTTTCTTT
TRBJ2-7 | TRBV2 | NA | NA | 12 | CASGQGRDEQYF | TGTGCCAGCGGGCAGGGCAGGGACGAGCAGTACTTC
TRBJ1-5 | TRBV7-8 | NA | NA | 14 | CASSLLRVMEPQHF | TGTGCCAGCAGCTTATTGCGAGTGATGGAGCCCCAGCATTTT
TRBJ1-5 | TRBV30 | NA | NA | 14 | CAVGRITHNQPQHF | TGTGCCGTCGGGAGGATAACACACAATCAGCCCCAGCATTTT
TRBJ2-5 | TRBV7-8 | NA | TRBD2 | 17 | CASSLRGSGLSPTTQYF | TGTGCCAGCAGCTTAAGAGGATCGGGACTATCCCCCACGACCCAGTACTTC
TRBJ2-2 | TRBV4-1 | NA | NA | 16 | CASSLLGTRDAGELFF | TGCGCCAGCAGCCTTCTTGGGACACGAGACGCGGGGGAGCTGTTTTTT
TRBJ1-4 | TRBV5-5 | once | NA | 14 | CASTTDSVNEKLFF | TGTGCCAGCACCACGGACAGCGTTAATGAAAAACTGTTTTTT
TRBJ2-7 | TRBV12-5 | NA | NA | 15 | CASALRGAGLYEQYF | TGTGCTAGTGCCCTCCGGGGGGCCGGGTTATACGAGCAGTACTTC
TRBJ1-3 | TRBV7-3 | NA | NA | 16 | CASSLTGAGAGNTIYF | TGTGCCAGCAGCTTAACGGGGGCAGGGGCAGGAAACACCATATATTTT
TRBJ1-6 | TRBV7-8 | NA | TRBD1 | 14 | CASSLAGGWSPLHF | TGTGCCAGCAGCTTAGCAGGGGGCTGGTCACCCCTCCACTTT
TRBJ1-6 | TRBV2 | few | NA | 16 | CASSEGSGNYNSPLHF | TGTGCCAGCAGTGAAGGATCGGGGAACTATAATTCACCCCTCCACTTT
TRBJ2-6 | TRBV19 | few | TRBD1 | 16 | CASTGQGLSGANVLTF | TGTGCCAGTACGGGACAGGGGCTGTCTGGGGCCAACGTCCTGACTTTC
TRBJ1-4 | TRBV27 | NA | TRBD1 | 17 | CASSLKGTGPLGEKLFF | TGTGCCAGCAGTTTAAAAGGGACAGGACCCCTGGGTGAAAAACTGTTTTTT
TRBJ1-5 | TRBV2 | NA | TRBD1 | 15 | CASSRDRGSNQPQHF | TGTGCCAGCAGTCGCGACAGGGGAAGCAATCAGCCCCAGCATTTT
TRBJ1-1 | TRBV29-1 | NA | NA | 11 | CSVRRGTEAFF | TGCAGCGTTAGGAGGGGTACTGAAGCTTTCTTT
TRBJ1-6 | TRBV7-6 | NA | TRBD1 | 13 | CASRDRVDSPLHF | TGTGCCAGTCGAGACAGGGTCGATTCACCCCTCCACTTT
TRBJ2-7 | TRBV5-1 | NA | NA | 14 | CASSLAPPRGEQYF | TGCGCCAGCAGCTTGGCCCCCCCTCGAGGAGAGCAGTACTTC
TRBJ1-3 | TRBV5-5 | NA | NA | 15 | CASSLGSGAGNTIYF | TGTGCCAGCAGCTTGGGGTCAGGGGCTGGAAACACCATATATTTT
TRBJ1-4 | TRBV18 | NA | NA | 15 | CASSPLRDSGEKLFF | TGTGCCAGCTCACCACTCCGGGATTCCGGGGAAAAACTGTTTTTT
TRBJ1-6 | TRBV12-5 | NA | NA | 14 | CASGLNFGNSPLHF | TGTGCTAGTGGTTTGAATTTCGGGAATTCACCCCTCCACTTT
TRBJ2-3 | TRBV11-2 | NA | NA | 14 | CASSKWQGGDTQYF | TGTGCCAGCAGCAAATGGCAGGGGGGAGATACGCAGTATTTT
TRBJ1-1 | TRBV3-1/TRBV3-2 | NA | TRBD1 | 14 | CASSPDRSNTEAFF | TGTGCCAGCAGCCCGGACAGGTCGAACACTGAAGCTTTCTTT
TRBJ1-6 | TRBV30 | NA | NA | 12 | CAWSRQEGDRRF | TGTGCCTGGAGTCGTCAAGAGGGGGATAGGCGCTTT
TRBJ2-7 | TRBV11-2 | NA | TRBD2 | 16 | CASRRGLAGGPYEQYF | TGTGCCAGCAGGAGGGGACTAGCGGGGGGCCCCTACGAGCAGTACTTC
TRBJ1-2 | TRBV7-8 | once | TRBD1 | 15 | CASSLDRGDDYGYTF | TGTGCCAGCAGCTTAGACAGGGGGGATGATTATGGCTACACCTTC
TRBJ1-2 | TRBV3-1/TRBV3-2 | NA | TRBD1 | 15 | CASSQDSVRGRGYTF | TGTGCCAGCAGCCAAGATAGTGTCAGGGGGCGAGGCTACACCTTC
TRBJ2-5 | TRBV5-1 | NA | TRBD2 | 16 | CASSSPLQRGVETQYF | TGCGCCAGCAGCTCCCCCCTCCAGCGGGGGGTAGAGACCCAGTACTTC
TRBJ1-3 | TRBV28 | NA | NA | 15 | CASSFIPAAGNTIYF | TGTGCCAGCAGTTTTATACCTGCGGCTGGAAACACCATATATTTT
TRBJ1-1 | TRBV7-2 | NA | NA | 13 | CASSRQEGLKAFF | TGTGCCAGCAGCCGTCAGGAGGGATTAAAAGCTTTCTTT
TRBJ1-2 | TRBV5-1 | NA | NA | 20 | CASSLALDTADRLNNYGYTF | TGCGCCAGCAGCTTGGCCCTAGACACCGCGGACAGACTAAATAACTATGGCTACACCTTC
TRBJ2-2 | TRBV19 | NA | NA | 13 | CASRDSTTGELFF | TGTGCCTCCCGGGACTCTACGACCGGGGAGCTGTTTTTT
TRBJ2-3 | TRBV4-1 | NA | NA | 17 | CASSQGAGRSGTDTQYF | TGCGCCAGCAGCCAAGGGGCCGGTCGGTCGGGGACAGATACGCAGTATTTT
TRBJ2-7 | TRBV15 | NA | NA | 14 | CATSVRVFSYEQYF | TGTGCCACCAGCGTGCGGGTCTTCTCCTACGAGCAGTACTTC
TRBJ1-1 | TRBV5-5 | NA | NA | 18 | CASSLGGGFGVKGTEAFF | TGTGCCAGCAGCTTGGGAGGCGGGTTCGGGGTAAAGGGCACTGAAGCTTTCTTT
TRBJ1-1 | TRBV2 | NA | NA | 15 | CASPLGGPGNTEAFF | TGTGCCAGCCCCTTGGGGGGGCCGGGCAACACTGAAGCTTTCTTT